Described below is a single TCR beta chain sequence and its context. The antigen remains unidentified. This record belongs to a study of Ad26.COV2.S vaccination and SARS-CoV-2 variants. Findings of the study overall: Researchers reported similar non-spike TCR breadth in vaccine and placebo recipients. Compared with placebo recipients, vaccine recipients had higher spike-specific TCR breadth. Total T cell responses, in the TCR breadth and depth analyses, may have been underestimated. Spike-specific responses of CD8+ and CD4+ T cells were reported to display substantial breadth after vaccination.

Germline V lookup: CDR1 SGHTS, CDR2 YDEGEE. Between the trimmed V and J ends, which lost 4 bases and 4 bases, there was a span of 11 bases. The length of the CDR3 is 13 residues. Method: immunoSEQ multiplex PCR; TCRdb's copy keeps in-frame clones and lacks some. This sample has over 130,000 clones, with 80% to 90% found just once. The origin of this receptor is a human donor who had recovered from COVID-19. The chain recombines TRBV5-8 with TRBJ1-2; D call uncertain. Sequencing used peripheral blood, obtained after recovery from COVID-19. The CDR3, as DNA: TGTGCCAGCAGCCTCCGGGAGTTCTATGGCTACACCTTC. This translates into CASSLREFYGYTF.